The 20 T cell receptor beta chains below come from one sample, sequenced in a study of T cells of healthy individuals. In TCRdb, the 5' RACE reads were re-called with MiXCR into one record per CDR3 protein. Of about 57,000 distinct CDR3 sequences detected, 16% appear once; the ten largest clones hold approximately 4.6%. These receptors originate from a human donor in good health.

This clonotype was recorded many times. The rearrangement joins TRBV6-2 or TRBV6-3 to TRBJ2-1, with TRBD1 matching over 7 bases. V gave up 4 bases and J gave up 0 bases; unmatched junction bases: 0. CDR3 length: 14 residues. Germline lookup yields CDR1 MNHEY and CDR2 SVGEGT. CDR3 region: CASSWDSSYNEQFF. The CDR3 nucleotides read TGTGCCAGCAGTTGGGACAGCTCCTACAATGAGCAGTTCTTC.

This clonotype was seen many times. This rearrangement joins TRBV5-1 to TRBJ1-6; tentative D call: TRBD1 (5 bases). CDR1 SGHRS and CDR2 YFSETQ come from the germline V gene. Deletions cut 1 base from V and 5 bases from J, with 10 bases between. There are 15 residues in the CDR3. In DNA, the CDR3 is TGCGCCAGCAGCTTGCATCAGGGCAATAATTCACCCCTCCACTTT. It encodes CASSLHQGNNSPLHF.

This clonotype has at least ten counts. V is TRBV12-3 or TRBV12-4 and J is TRBJ1-2; unclear D gene. The CDR3 is 15 amino acids. V lost 2 bases, J lost 2 bases, and 12 bases lay in between. CDR3 coding DNA: TGTGCCAGCAGTTTAATAGGGCAGCCGAACTATGGCTACACCTTC. Translating it yields CASSLIGQPNYGYTF.

This chain connects TRBV20-1 to TRBJ2-7; 7 bases agree with TRBD2. Germline CDR1 DFQATT, CDR2 SNEGSKA (reference sequence). The CDR3 sequence is 13 residues long. Trimming took 5 bases from V and 3 from J; bases not matched to a gene: 7. The CDR3: CSASSGTRYEQYF. The CDR3 DNA follows: TGCAGTGCTTCTAGCGGAACCCGCTACGAGCAGTACTTC.

The V and J genes are TRBV12-3 or TRBV12-4 and TRBJ2-5; 7 bases align to TRBD2. Trimming took 3 bases from V and 3 from J; bases not matched to a gene: 10. The length of the CDR3 is 16 residues. The CDR3, as DNA: TGTGCCAGCAGTTTGGGGACTATCCGAGGCGAAGAGACCCAGTACTTC. Translated: CASSLGTIRGEETQYF.

This clonotype was counted at least ten times. The chain uses TRBV6-5 and TRBJ2-7; TRBD2 agrees at 9 bases. Germline CDR1 MNHEY, CDR2 SVGAGI. The CDR3 length is 15 residues. The V segment lost 0 bases and the J segment 2 bases; nucleotides outside the gene matches: 2. The CDR3 loop reads CASSYSTSGTYEQYF. The CDR3 DNA follows: TGTGCCAGCAGTTACTCGACTAGCGGTACCTACGAGCAGTACTTC.

V is TRBV10-3 and J is TRBJ2-5; tentatively, D is TRBD1 (5 bases). Germline-derived CDR1 and CDR2 are ENHRY and SYGVKD. V was clipped by 4 bases and J by 3 bases, with 12 bases between them. The CDR3 sequence is 14 residues long. The DNA of the CDR3 is TGTGCCATCAGTGCAACACAGGATAAAGAGACCCAGTACTTC. This codes for CAISATQDKETQYF.

This rearrangement joins TRBV2 to TRBJ1-1, with unresolved D. The ends were cut back, 4 bases at V and 1 base at J, with 7 bases in the middle. The CDR3 is 13 residues long. CDR1 and CDR2 from the germline V gene are SNHLY and FYNNEI. Here the CDR3 DNA reads TGTGCCAGCAGTGCGGTGGGGAACACTGAAGCTTTCTTT. Translation: CASSAVGNTEAFF. Based on the CDR3 plus reference TRBV2 and TRBJ1-1, the full variable domain is EPEVTQTPSHQVTQMGQEVILRCVPISNHLYFYWYRQILGQKVEFLVSFYNNEISEKSEIFDDQFSVERPDGSNFTLKIRSTKLEDSAMYFCASSAVGNTEAFFGQGTRLTVV.

This clonotype showed up just a few times. The CDR3 region is CASSEGLAAYNEQFF. The DNA for the CDR3 is TGTGCCAGCAGTGAGGGACTAGCGGCCTACAATGAGCAGTTCTTC. The chain links TRBV2 to TRBJ2-1; 11 nucleotides line up with TRBD2. From germline, CDR1 is SNHLY and CDR2 FYNNEI. The CDR3 is 15 amino acids. With 3 bases clipped from V and 2 bases from J, the junction kept 0 bases outside the gene matches.

This chain uses TRBV12-3 or TRBV12-4 with TRBJ2-6, with unresolved D. The CDR3 has 16 residues. The ends were cut back, 1 base at V and 0 bases at J, with 7 bases in the middle. The CDR3 loop reads CASSLGGYSGANVLTF. CDR3 nucleotides: TGTGCCAGCAGTTTAGGGGGATACTCTGGGGCCAACGTCCTGACTTTC.

With respect to this clonotype: A much larger clone lies a single base off, so this may be a read error. The V and J genes are TRBV29-1 and TRBJ2-2; D tentatively reads TRBD1 or TRBD2 (5 bases each). CDR3 size: 16 residues. Germline CDR1 reads SQVTM; CDR2 reads ANQGSEA. Trimming pared 3 bases from V and 4 bases from J, leaving 18 bases between. CDR3 sequence (DNA): TGCAGCGTTGATGGGTGGGACCTAATCGGCACCGGGGAGCTGTTTTTT. Translating gives CSVDGWDLIGTGELFF.

This clonotype has a count of ten or more. This rearrangement joins TRBV2 to TRBJ1-6, with no clear D. Trimming removed 5 bases from V and 7 bases from J, with 6 bases in between. Germline V lookup: CDR1 SNHLY, CDR2 FYNNEI. The CDR3 covers 12 residues. DNA for the CDR3: TGTGCCAGCAGTAACCACAATTCACCCCTCCACTTT. This sequence encodes CASSNHNSPLHF.

This clonotype was picked up many times. This sequence joins TRBV20-1 and TRBJ2-3, with TRBD2 matching 12 bases. From germline, CDR1 is DFQATT and CDR2 SNEGSKA (reference sequence). J lost 1 base, V lost 6 bases, and 14 bases had no gene match. The CDR3 is made up of 18 amino acids. CDR3: CSAVEEWRLAGGTDTQYF. In nucleotides, the CDR3 is TGCAGTGCCGTAGAGGAGTGGCGACTAGCGGGGGGCACAGATACGCAGTATTTT.

This clonotype is categorized as medium-sized. The chain is built from TRBV11-2 and TRBJ2-7; D may be TRBD1 (5 bases). CDR1 and CDR2 (germline): SGHAT, FQNNGV. The CDR3 runs to 14 residues. V was shortened by 7 bases and J by 3 bases, with 16 bases between the two germline ends. As DNA, the CDR3 is TGTGCCAGCACCCAGACAGCAAGACACTACGAGCAGTACTTC. Protein sequence: CASTQTARHYEQYF.

This clonotype was observed many times. The chain combines TRBV11-2 with TRBJ2-7; the D gene is possibly TRBD2 (5 bases). V lost 2 bases to trimming and J lost 9 bases, with 11 bases between them. This CDR3 has 12 residues. Looked up from germline, CDR1 is SGHAT and CDR2 is FQNNGV. The CDR3 DNA is TGTGCCAGCAGCTTAACGGGAAGCGGGCAGTACTTC. Translated: CASSLTGSGQYF.

This clonotype was found many times. The rearrangement links TRBV10-3 to TRBJ2-7, with no clear D. Per germline, CDR1 ENHRY and CDR2 SYGVKD. The CDR3 has 13 amino acids. Trimming shortened V by 6 bases and J by 2 bases, and 11 bases separated the two germline ends. CDR3 nucleotides: TGTGCCATCAGCCTGGACCTCCCCTACGAGCAGTACTTC. Amino acid sequence: CAISLDLPYEQYF.

This chain links TRBV3-1 with TRBJ1-1; D uncertain. The V and J ends lost 4 bases and 1 base respectively, with 10 bases between them. The germline CDR1 and CDR2 sequences are LGHDT and YNNKEL (reference sequence). The CDR3 length is 14 residues. CDR3 protein: CASSPRHGNTEAFF. CDR3 sequence (DNA): TGTGCCAGCAGCCCCCGTCACGGGAACACTGAAGCTTTCTTT.

The CDR3 reads CASSLEWGTNEKLFF. The CDR3 bases are TGTGCCAGCAGCTTAGAGTGGGGAACTAATGAAAAACTGTTTTTT. The chain joins TRBV7-9 to TRBJ1-4; D gene ambiguous. Trimming left V 1 base short and J 1 base short, with 7 bases between. CDR1 is SEHNR and CDR2 is FQNEAQ in the germline V gene (reference sequence). CDR3 length: 15 amino acids.

In this sample, this clonotype turned up many times. V and J are TRBV5-1 and TRBJ2-1; 10 bases are a match to TRBD2. Germline V gene sequence: CDR1 SGHRS, CDR2 YFSETQ. V trimming: 0 bases; J trimming: 6 bases; junction bases outside the gene matches: 3. The CDR3 runs 15 residues. CDR3 bases: TGCGCCAGCAGCTTGGGGTCTAGCGGGGGCAATGAGCAGTTCTTC. Translating it yields CASSLGSSGGNEQFF.

About this clonotype itself: Given a much more abundant clone one base away, this may be a read error. The gene calls are TRBV6-6 and TRBJ1-6; D is ambiguous. Germline V lookup: CDR1 MNHNY, CDR2 SVGAGI (reference sequence). Trimming left V 4 bases short and J 4 bases short, with 11 bases between. This CDR3 has 15 residues. Here the CDR3 DNA reads TGTGCCAGCAGTTCACCGGGTATTTATAATTCACCCCTCCACTTT. Its protein is CASSSPGIYNSPLHF.